A single sample gave rise to the 3 T cell receptor beta chains below, sequenced in a study of blood T cell repertoires in COVID-19 (dated by TCRdb to about 2020). The library was built by means of the immunoSEQ multiplex PCR assay. The source is immuneACCESS, and TCRdb retained only in-frame sequences with V and J called. Part of the clones is not carried over; for the studies checked, unresolved V genes explain less than half of this, and the remainder is unexplained. Here the sample has about 160,000 clones; around three quarters occur a single time. The top ten hold 8% to 9.5% of the sample. Sequencing was performed on peripheral blood. The receptors originated from a man in his sixties with acute or convalescent COVID-19.

The V gene is TRBV9, the J gene TRBJ1-1, with D uncertain. The germline V and J ends were trimmed by 0 bases and 2 bases, with 8 bases remaining between them. The V gene's germline CDR1 is SGDLS and CDR2 YYNGEE. CDR3 length: 14 residues. The CDR3 loop reads CASSVENRNTEAFF. In nucleotides, the CDR3 is TGTGCCAGCAGCGTAGAAAATAGAAACACTGAAGCTTTCTTT.

The chain couples TRBV9 to TRBJ1-2, with 9 bases fitting TRBD1. The CDR3 sequence is 17 residues long. The V gene's germline CDR1 is SGDLS and CDR2 YYNGEE. J lost 2 bases, V lost 3 bases, and 11 bases had no gene match. The CDR3: CASSAKPSGTGNYGYTF. The CDR3 coding sequence is TGTGCCAGCAGCGCGAAACCATCCGGGACAGGGAACTATGGCTACACCTTC.

The rearrangement links TRBV2 to TRBJ2-7; 7 bases agree with TRBD2. This CDR3 spans 14 amino acids. V lost 4 bases to trimming and J lost 6 bases; unmatched junction nucleotides: 9. Looked up from germline, CDR1 is SNHLY and CDR2 is FYNNEI. The CDR3 bases are TGTGCCAGCAGTGTTGGGACGGGGGGTCGCGAGCAGTACTTC. Translation: CASSVGTGGREQYF.